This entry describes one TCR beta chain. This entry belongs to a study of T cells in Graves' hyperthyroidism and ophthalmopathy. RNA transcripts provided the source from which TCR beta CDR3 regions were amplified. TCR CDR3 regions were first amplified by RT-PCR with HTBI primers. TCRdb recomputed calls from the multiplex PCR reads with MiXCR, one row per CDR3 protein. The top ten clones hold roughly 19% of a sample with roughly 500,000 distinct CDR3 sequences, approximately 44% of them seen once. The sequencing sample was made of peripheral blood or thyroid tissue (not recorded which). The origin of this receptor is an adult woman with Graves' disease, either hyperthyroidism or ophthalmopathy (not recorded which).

The CDR3 coding sequence is TGTGCCACCAGCAGACCCCGAGGAACCTACGAGCAGTACTTC. Translating it yields CATSRPRGTYEQYF. The chain joins TRBV15 to TRBJ2-7; D uncertain. The germline V gene encodes CDR1 LNHNV and CDR2 YYDKDF (reference sequence). This CDR3 is 14 amino acids long. The V and J ends lost 2 bases and 2 bases respectively, with 10 bases between them.